This T cell receptor beta chain emerged from a study of T cells in Graves' hyperthyroidism and ophthalmopathy. Study-wide findings and caveats: Ophthalmopathy and stable hyperthyroidism were told apart by a 13 V-J model.

Trimming shortened V by 7 bases and J by 4 bases, and 16 bases separated the two germline ends. The germline CDR1 and CDR2 sequences are SNHLY and FYNNEI. The CDR3 is 14 residues long. Of note for this clonotype: The antigen is unknown.

Amplification yielded TCR beta CDR3 regions, with RNA transcripts as the source. Researchers ran a first-round RT-PCR on the TCR CDR3 using the HTBI primer set. TCRdb processed the multiplex PCR reads anew with MiXCR; each CDR3 protein has one entry. The table shows around 800,000 distinct CDR3 sequences, with approximately 40% occurring only once. The definition of stable Graves' hyperthyroidism was no ophthalmopathy progression within 18 months. The sequenced sample was blood. V usage is TRBV2 and J usage is TRBJ1-1; perhaps TRBD1 as D (6 bases). The clonotype originates from a man between 18 and 35 years old with Graves' hyperthyroidism. CDR3 nucleotide sequence: TGTGCCAGCAACCCTGAGGGGGGGGTCACTGAAGCTTTCTTT. This translates into CASNPEGGVTEAFF.